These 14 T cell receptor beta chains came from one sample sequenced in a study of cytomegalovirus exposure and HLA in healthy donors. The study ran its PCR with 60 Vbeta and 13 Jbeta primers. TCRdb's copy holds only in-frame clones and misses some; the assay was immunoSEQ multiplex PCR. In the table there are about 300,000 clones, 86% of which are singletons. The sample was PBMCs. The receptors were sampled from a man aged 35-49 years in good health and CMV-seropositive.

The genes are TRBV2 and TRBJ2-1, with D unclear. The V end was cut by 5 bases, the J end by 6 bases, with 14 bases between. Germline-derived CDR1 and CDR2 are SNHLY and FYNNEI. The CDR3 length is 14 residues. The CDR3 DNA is TGTGCCAGCAGTCTTCAGGCAGCCTCCAATGAGCAGTTCTTC. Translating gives CASSLQAASNEQFF.

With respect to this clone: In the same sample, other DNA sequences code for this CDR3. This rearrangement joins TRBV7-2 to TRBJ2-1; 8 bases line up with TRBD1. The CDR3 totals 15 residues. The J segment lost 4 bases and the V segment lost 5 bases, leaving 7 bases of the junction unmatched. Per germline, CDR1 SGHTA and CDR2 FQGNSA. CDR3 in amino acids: CASSPDRGSYNEQFF. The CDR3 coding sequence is TGTGCCAGCAGCCCCGACAGGGGTTCATACAATGAGCAGTTCTTC.

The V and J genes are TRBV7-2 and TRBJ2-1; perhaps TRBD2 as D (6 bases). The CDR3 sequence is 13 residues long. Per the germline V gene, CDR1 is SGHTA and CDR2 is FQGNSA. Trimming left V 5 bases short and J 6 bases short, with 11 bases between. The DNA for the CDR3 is TGTGCCAGCAGCCGCGGGGACGCCAATGAGCAGTTCTTC. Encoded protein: CASSRGDANEQFF.

The chain's CDR3 is CASTDGGHYSGNTIYF. CDR3 coding DNA: TGCGCCAGCACTGACGGTGGGCATTACTCTGGAAACACCATATATTTT. The chain recombines TRBV5-1 with TRBJ1-3; D unclear. V lost 6 bases to trimming and J lost 0 bases, with 16 bases between them. The CDR3 covers 16 residues. Germline V gene data show CDR1 as SGHRS and CDR2 as YFSETQ.

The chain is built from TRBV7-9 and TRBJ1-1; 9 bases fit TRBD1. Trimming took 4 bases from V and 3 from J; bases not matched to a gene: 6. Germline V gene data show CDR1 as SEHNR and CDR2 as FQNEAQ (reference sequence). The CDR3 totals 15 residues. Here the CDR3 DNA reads TGTGCCAGCAGCTCCCCGACAGGGGGGGACACTGAAGCTTTCTTT. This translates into CASSSPTGGDTEAFF.

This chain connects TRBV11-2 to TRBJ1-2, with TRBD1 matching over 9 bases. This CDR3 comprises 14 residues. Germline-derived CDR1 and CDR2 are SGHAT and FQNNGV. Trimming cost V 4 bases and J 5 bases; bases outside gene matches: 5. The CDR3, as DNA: TGTGCCAGCAGCTGGAGACAGGGGGAGTATGGCTACACCTTC. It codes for CASSWRQGEYGYTF.

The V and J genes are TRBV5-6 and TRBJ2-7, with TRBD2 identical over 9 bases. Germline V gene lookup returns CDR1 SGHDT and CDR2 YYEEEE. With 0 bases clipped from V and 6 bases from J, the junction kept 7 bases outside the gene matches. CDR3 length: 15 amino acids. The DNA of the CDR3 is TGTGCCAGCAGCTTGGAGGCGGGAGGGTCGATCGAGCAGTACTTC. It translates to CASSLEAGGSIEQYF.

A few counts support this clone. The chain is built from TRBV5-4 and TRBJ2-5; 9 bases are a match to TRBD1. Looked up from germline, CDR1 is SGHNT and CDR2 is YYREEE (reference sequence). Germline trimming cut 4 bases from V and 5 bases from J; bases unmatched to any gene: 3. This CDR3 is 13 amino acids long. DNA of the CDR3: TGTGCCAGCAGCCGAGACAGGGGGGAGACCCAGTACTTC. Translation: CASSRDRGETQYF.

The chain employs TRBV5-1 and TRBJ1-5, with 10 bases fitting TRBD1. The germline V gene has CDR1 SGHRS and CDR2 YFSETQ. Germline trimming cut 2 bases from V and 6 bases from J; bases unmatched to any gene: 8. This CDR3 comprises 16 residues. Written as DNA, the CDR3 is TGCGCCAGCAGCTTCCTCCGGGACAGGGGTTCTCAGCCCCAGCATTTT. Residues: CASSFLRDRGSQPQHF.

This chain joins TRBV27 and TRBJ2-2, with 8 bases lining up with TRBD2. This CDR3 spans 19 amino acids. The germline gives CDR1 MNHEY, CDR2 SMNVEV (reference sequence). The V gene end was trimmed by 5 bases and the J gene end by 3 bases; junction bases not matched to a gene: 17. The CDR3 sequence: CASSADRRGLAGYTGELFF. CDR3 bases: TGTGCCAGCAGTGCGGACAGAAGAGGGCTAGCGGGCTACACCGGGGAGCTGTTTTTT.

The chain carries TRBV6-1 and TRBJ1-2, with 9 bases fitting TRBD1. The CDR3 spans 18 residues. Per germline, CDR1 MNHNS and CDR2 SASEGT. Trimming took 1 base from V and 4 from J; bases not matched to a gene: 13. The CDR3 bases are TGTGCCAGCAGTGAAGTCTACGGGACAGGGCCCGCAGGCTATGGCTACACCTTC. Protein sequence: CASSEVYGTGPAGYGYTF.

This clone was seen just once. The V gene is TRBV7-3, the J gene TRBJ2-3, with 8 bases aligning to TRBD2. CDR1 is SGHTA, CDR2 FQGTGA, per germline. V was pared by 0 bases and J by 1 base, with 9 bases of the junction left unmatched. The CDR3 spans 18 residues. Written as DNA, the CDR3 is TGTGCCAGCAGCTTAACGGCGGGAGGCGTTCTGGGCACAGATACGCAGTATTTT. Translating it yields CASSLTAGGVLGTDTQYF.

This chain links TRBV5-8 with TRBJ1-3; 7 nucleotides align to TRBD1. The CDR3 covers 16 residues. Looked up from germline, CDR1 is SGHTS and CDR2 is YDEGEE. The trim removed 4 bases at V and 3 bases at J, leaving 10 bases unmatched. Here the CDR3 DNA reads TGTGCCAGCAGCCAAAGACAGGGTCTGATTGGAAACACCATATATTTT. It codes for CASSQRQGLIGNTIYF.

CDR3 in amino acids: CASSYSGIIFEQYF. CDR3 coding DNA: TGTGCCAGCAGTTATTCCGGGATTATATTCGAGCAGTACTTC. The chain employs TRBV6-5 and TRBJ2-7; possibly TRBD2 for D (5 bases). Germline V gene data show CDR1 as MNHEY and CDR2 as SVGAGI. Trimming pared 3 bases from V and 6 bases from J, leaving 15 bases between. This CDR3 has 14 amino acids.